This entry lists 20 T cell receptor beta chains sequenced from one sample in a study of identical twins (dated by TCRdb to 2016 to 2017). Libraries were made using 5' RACE. Sequenced using an Illumina HiSeq 2000. Using fastp trimming at Q25 and MiXCR clonotype assembly, TCRdb reanalyzed the public sequencing data and kept in-frame beta chains. Rows with one shared CDR3 protein collapse into an entry with the most common genes and DNA. The sample table holds 350,000 to 400,000 distinct CDR3 sequences, of which about 10% were seen once. About 9.1% of the sample comes from the top ten. Material for sequencing was naive T cells sorted from blood. In light of the paper, this sample's cell subset or site label describes: cells isolated with a human naive T-cell isolation kit. These receptors were obtained from a woman in her forties or fifties in good health.

The chain couples TRBV7-9 to TRBJ2-5; 10 positions match TRBD2. Per the germline V gene, CDR1 is SEHNR and CDR2 is FQNEAQ (reference sequence). With 4 bases clipped from V and 0 bases from J, the junction kept 17 bases outside the gene matches. The CDR3 loop spans 20 amino acids. This CDR3 is CASSSNPRAGGPQYQETQYF. The CDR3 region has the DNA TGTGCCAGCAGCTCGAACCCTCGAGCGGGAGGGCCTCAGTACCAAGAGACCCAGTACTTC.

This sequence joins TRBV25-1 and TRBJ1-3, with a possible D match to TRBD1 (5 bases). V lost 3 bases, J lost 0 bases, and 12 bases lay in between. The CDR3 extends over 16 amino acids. The germline gives CDR1 MGHDK, CDR2 SYGVNS. CDR3 sequence: CASSDRGRSSGNTIYF. DNA for the CDR3: TGTGCCAGCAGTGATAGGGGACGGAGCTCTGGAAACACCATATATTTT.

This clonotype has just a few counts. The chain links TRBV11-2 to TRBJ2-5; D might be TRBD2 (6 bases). V lost 8 bases to trimming and J lost 6 bases, with 16 bases between them. CDR1 SGHAT and CDR2 FQNNGV come from the germline V gene. The CDR3 is 13 residues long. The CDR3 here is CASEGLMVKTQYF. In DNA form, the CDR3 reads TGTGCCAGCGAAGGACTAATGGTTAAGACCCAGTACTTC.

Only a few counts were recorded for this clonotype. The CDR3: CASGLARRVLFF. The DNA for the CDR3 is TGTGCTAGTGGTTTGGCCCGGAGAGTGTTGTTCTTC. The chain couples TRBV12-5 to TRBJ2-1; D not certain. The CDR3 is made up of 12 amino acids. Deletions cut 1 base from V and 15 bases from J, with 13 bases between. The germline CDR1 and CDR2 sequences are LGHNT and FRNRAP. The whole variable domain, remainder taken from reference TRBV12-5 and TRBJ2-1, is DARVTQTPRHKVTEMGQEVTMRCQPILGHNTVFWYRQTMMQGLELLAYFRNRAPLDDSGMPKDRFSAEMPDATLATLKIQPSEPRDSAVYFCASGLARRVLFFGPGTRLTVL.

This clonotype was counted only a few times. The J gene is TRBJ2-2, the V gene TRBV20-1; no reliable D call. Germline lookup yields CDR1 DFQATT and CDR2 SNEGSKA (reference sequence). V was trimmed by 6 bases and J by 4 bases, leaving 18 bases between them. CDR3 length: 15 amino acids. The CDR3 DNA reads TGCAGTGCCCAGACCGGCAGAGTGGGCACCGGGGAGCTGTTTTTT. Amino acid sequence: CSAQTGRVGTGELFF.

This clonotype was recorded only once. The chain recombines TRBV5-1 with TRBJ2-5; D is undetermined. CDR3 length: 16 residues. V was clipped by 0 bases and J by 5 bases, with 17 bases between them. The germline V gene encodes CDR1 SGHRS and CDR2 YFSETQ. CDR3 coding DNA: TGCGCCAGCAGCTTGGATAGGAGTTTCTCAATGGAGACCCAGTACTTC. Its translation: CASSLDRSFSMETQYF.

This clonotype was observed many times. This chain joins TRBV12-3 or TRBV12-4 and TRBJ2-1, with TRBD2 matching over 13 bases. V trimming: 6 bases; J trimming: 2 bases; junction bases outside the gene matches: 1. The CDR3 length is 15 residues. CDR3 protein: CASRGLAGTYNEQFF. CDR3 nucleotide sequence: TGTGCCAGCAGGGGACTAGCGGGAACCTACAATGAGCAGTTCTTC.

There are many counts of this clonotype. This rearrangement joins TRBV20-1 to TRBJ1-2, with TRBD1 matching over 8 bases. In germline, CDR1 is DFQATT, CDR2 SNEGSKA (reference sequence). J gave up 4 bases and V 1 base, and 5 bases lay outside the gene matches. There are 14 residues in the CDR3. The CDR3 loop is CSARVEDRAYGYTF. CDR3 nucleotide sequence: TGCAGTGCTAGAGTAGAGGACAGGGCCTATGGCTACACCTTC.

There are a few counts of this clonotype. This chain's CDR3 is CASSFGGGPQETQYF. The CDR3 nucleotides are TGTGCCAGCAGTTTTGGGGGAGGCCCGCAAGAGACCCAGTACTTC. V is TRBV12-3 or TRBV12-4 and J is TRBJ2-5, with a weak D call TRBD2 (6 bases). The CDR3 runs to 15 residues. The ends were cut back, 3 bases at V and 2 bases at J, with 13 bases in the middle.

The J gene is TRBJ2-3, the V gene TRBV28; D uncertain. The germline V gene has CDR1 MDHEN and CDR2 SYDVKM. Trimming took off 7 bases at V and 5 bases at J, with 7 bases between the two ends. The CDR3 is 11 residues long. The CDR3 DNA sequence: TGTGCCAGCACCCAGCAAGATACGCAGTATTTT. Translated, it gives CASTQQDTQYF.

In its sample, this clonotype was seen a few times. The V gene is TRBV5-1, the J gene TRBJ2-3, with a possible D match to TRBD2 (7 bases). Germline V gene lookup returns CDR1 SGHRS and CDR2 YFSETQ. Between the trimmed V and J ends, which lost 1 base and 4 bases, there was a span of 10 bases. The CDR3 contains 14 residues. The CDR3 loop reads CASSLREGADTQYF. CDR3 nucleotides: TGCGCCAGCAGCTTGAGGGAGGGGGCAGATACGCAGTATTTT.

This clonotype appeared a few times. The gene calls are TRBV7-9 and TRBJ2-1; possibly TRBD2 for D (5 bases). The CDR3 runs to 16 residues. Trimming took off 7 bases at V and 4 bases at J, with 20 bases between the two ends. Germline CDR1 and CDR2: SEHNR and FQNEAQ (reference sequence). The CDR3 spells CASTPLGRDTYNEQFF. CDR3 nucleotide sequence: TGTGCCAGCACTCCCCTGGGGAGAGACACTTACAATGAGCAGTTCTTC.

The CDR3 nucleotides are TGTGCCAGCAGCCCTGGTGGGTGGAGCGGGGAGCTGTTTTTT. It specifies CASSPGGWSGELFF. The V call is TRBV7-9, the J call TRBJ2-2; D is unresolved. Trimming shortened V by 5 bases and J by 7 bases, and 14 bases separated the two germline ends. Germline CDR1 reads SEHNR; CDR2 reads FQNEAQ (reference sequence). The CDR3 is 14 residues long.

This clonotype was seen many times. The CDR3 sequence: CASNGQGLDSQHF. CDR3 sequence (DNA): TGTGCCAGCAACGGACAGGGTTTGGATTCCCAGCATTTT. J is TRBJ1-5 and V is TRBV28; TRBD1 aligns across 8 bases. This CDR3 is built from 13 residues. Germline CDR1 MDHEN, CDR2 SYDVKM. V was pared by 7 bases and J by 11 bases, with 10 bases of the junction left unmatched.

This clonotype was recorded at least ten times. The chain is built from TRBV5-1 and TRBJ2-1, with D unresolved. The germline V and J ends were trimmed by 4 bases and 6 bases, with 14 bases remaining between them. The CDR3 contains 14 residues. Germline loops: CDR1 SGHRS, CDR2 YFSETQ. The CDR3 is CASSPTIGGNEQFF. The CDR3 DNA reads as TGCGCCAGCAGCCCTACGATCGGCGGCAATGAGCAGTTCTTC. Full variable domain (missing parts from reference TRBV5-1 and TRBJ2-1): KAGVTQTPRYLIKTRGQQVTLSCSPISGHRSVSWYQQTPGQGLQFLFEYFSETQRNKGNFPGRFSGRQFSNSRSEMNVSTLELGDSALYLCASSPTIGGNEQFFGPGTRLTVL.

This chain joins TRBV18 and TRBJ2-7, with 10 bases fitting TRBD1. J lost 5 bases, V lost 4 bases, and 11 bases had no gene match. This CDR3 has 16 amino acids. CDR1 and CDR2 (germline): KGHSH, LQKENI. The CDR3 protein is CASSQDRGPRGDEQYV. CDR3 nucleotides: TGTGCCAGCTCACAAGACAGGGGGCCTAGGGGAGACGAGCAGTACGTC.

This clonotype has ten or more counts. V usage is TRBV5-1 and J usage is TRBJ2-2; maybe TRBD1 (6 bases). The V gene lost 4 bases and the J gene lost 2 bases, with 12 bases spanning the gap. The CDR3 sequence is 15 residues long. Germline loops: CDR1 SGHRS, CDR2 YFSETQ. Written as DNA, the CDR3 is TGCGCCAGCAGCGCCAGGACAGCAAACACCGGGGAGCTGTTTTTT. Its translation is CASSARTANTGELFF.

This clonotype was picked up many times. The junction departs from the called germline gene at one end, perhaps through a read error. The rearrangement links TRBV24-1 to TRBJ2-4; a weak D match, TRBD1 (5 bases). The V gene's germline CDR1 is KGHDR and CDR2 SFDVKD. This CDR3 comprises 13 residues. CDR3 nucleotides: TGTGCCACTAGTGGGGCGGCCAAAAACATTCAGTACTTC. It translates to CATSGAAKNIQYF.

This clonotype was seen a few times. This rearrangement joins TRBV25-1 to TRBJ2-5; maybe TRBD1 (5 bases). The CDR3 consists of 13 residues. Trimming shortened V by 2 bases and J by 13 bases, and 17 bases separated the two germline ends. From germline, CDR1 is MGHDK and CDR2 SYGVNS. CDR3 loop: CASSEVGHIVPYF. CDR3 bases: TGTGCCAGCAGTGAAGTCGGACATATTGTACCGTACTTC.

CDR3 amino acids: CASSGGQLVHTGELFF. CDR3 sequence (DNA): TGTGCCTCCAGTGGCGGCCAACTTGTGCACACCGGGGAGCTGTTTTTT. The rearrangement uses TRBV6-5 and TRBJ2-2, with D unclear. The CDR3 sequence is 16 residues long. Germline V lookup: CDR1 MNHEY, CDR2 SVGAGI. V lost 11 bases, J lost 3 bases, and 22 bases lay in between.